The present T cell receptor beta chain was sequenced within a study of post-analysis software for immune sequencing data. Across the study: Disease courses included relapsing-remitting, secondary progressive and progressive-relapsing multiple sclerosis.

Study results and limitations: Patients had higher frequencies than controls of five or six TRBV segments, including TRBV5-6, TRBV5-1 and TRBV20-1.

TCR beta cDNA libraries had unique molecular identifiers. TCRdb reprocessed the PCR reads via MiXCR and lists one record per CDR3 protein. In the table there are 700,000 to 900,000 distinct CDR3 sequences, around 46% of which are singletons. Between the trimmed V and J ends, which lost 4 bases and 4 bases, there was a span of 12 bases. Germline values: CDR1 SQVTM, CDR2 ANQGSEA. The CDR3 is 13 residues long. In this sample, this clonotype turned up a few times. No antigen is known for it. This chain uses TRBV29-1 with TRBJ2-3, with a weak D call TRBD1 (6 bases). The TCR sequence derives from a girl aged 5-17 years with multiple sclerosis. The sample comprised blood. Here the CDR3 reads CSVVGAGADTQYF. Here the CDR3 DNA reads TGCAGCGTTGTGGGGGCTGGCGCAGATACGCAGTATTTT.